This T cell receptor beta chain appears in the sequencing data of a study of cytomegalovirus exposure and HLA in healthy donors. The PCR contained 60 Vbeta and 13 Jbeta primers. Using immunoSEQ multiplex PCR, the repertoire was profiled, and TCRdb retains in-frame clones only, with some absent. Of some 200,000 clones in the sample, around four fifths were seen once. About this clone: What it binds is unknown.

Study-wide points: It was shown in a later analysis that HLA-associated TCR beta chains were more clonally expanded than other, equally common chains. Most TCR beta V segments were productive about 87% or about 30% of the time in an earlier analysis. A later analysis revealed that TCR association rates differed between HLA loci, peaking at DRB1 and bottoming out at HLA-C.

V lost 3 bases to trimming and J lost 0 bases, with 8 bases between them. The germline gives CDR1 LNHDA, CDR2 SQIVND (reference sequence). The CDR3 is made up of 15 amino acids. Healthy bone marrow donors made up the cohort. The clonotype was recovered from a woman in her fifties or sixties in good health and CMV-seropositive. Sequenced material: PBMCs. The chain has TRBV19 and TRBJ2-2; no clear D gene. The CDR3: CASSISRSNTGELFF. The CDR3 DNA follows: TGTGCCAGTAGTATCTCCCGTTCGAACACCGGGGAGCTGTTTTTT.